This TCR beta chain was sequenced during a study of T cell changes during pregnancy in multiple sclerosis. From germline, CDR1 is MNHEY and CDR2 SMNVEV (reference sequence). There are 16 residues in the CDR3. V was clipped by 6 bases and J by 7 bases; unmatched bases: 14. The assay was immunoSEQ multiplex PCR, and TCRdb's table has in-frame clones only and misses some. The table records about 41,000 clones, 85% to 95% of them present only once. The specimen was CD8+ T cells from peripheral blood mononuclear cells, collected in the third trimester of pregnancy. This clonotype originated in a female donor with multiple sclerosis, enrolled in a pregnancy study. The chain employs TRBV27 and TRBJ1-1; 10 positions agree with TRBD1. CDR3 loop: CASRLAGTGARYEAFF. CDR3 DNA: TGTGCCAGCAGACTCGCCGGGACAGGGGCAAGATATGAAGCTTTCTTT.